This T cell receptor (beta chain) derives from a study of blood T cell repertoires in COVID-19. Study overall: COVID-19 samples, acute and convalescent, were from the United States, Italy and Spain. PBMCs, B-cell-depleted T cells, or T cells provided the cDNA or gDNA that made up the material.

This CDR3 contains 13 residues. V dropped 3 bases and J dropped 7 bases, with 9 bases sitting between them. Germline values: CDR1 LGHNA, CDR2 YNFKEQ. The authors' processing: Amplified reference gene primers provided the basis for estimating nucleated cell counts. The table came from immunoSEQ multiplex PCR; TCRdb's copy has only in-frame clones and leaves some out. The DNA was the basis for D and trimming; V, J and clone size are from that table. The data contain approximately 160,000 clones, 86% of them singletons. The chain recombines TRBV4-2 with TRBJ2-2; possibly TRBD2 for D (6 bases). The sequencing sample was made of peripheral blood. This TCR came from a man in his fifties or sixties with active or convalescent COVID-19. DNA of the CDR3: TGTGCCAGCAGCCAGGAGGGTAGCGGGGAGCTGTTTTTT. Protein: CASSQEGSGELFF.